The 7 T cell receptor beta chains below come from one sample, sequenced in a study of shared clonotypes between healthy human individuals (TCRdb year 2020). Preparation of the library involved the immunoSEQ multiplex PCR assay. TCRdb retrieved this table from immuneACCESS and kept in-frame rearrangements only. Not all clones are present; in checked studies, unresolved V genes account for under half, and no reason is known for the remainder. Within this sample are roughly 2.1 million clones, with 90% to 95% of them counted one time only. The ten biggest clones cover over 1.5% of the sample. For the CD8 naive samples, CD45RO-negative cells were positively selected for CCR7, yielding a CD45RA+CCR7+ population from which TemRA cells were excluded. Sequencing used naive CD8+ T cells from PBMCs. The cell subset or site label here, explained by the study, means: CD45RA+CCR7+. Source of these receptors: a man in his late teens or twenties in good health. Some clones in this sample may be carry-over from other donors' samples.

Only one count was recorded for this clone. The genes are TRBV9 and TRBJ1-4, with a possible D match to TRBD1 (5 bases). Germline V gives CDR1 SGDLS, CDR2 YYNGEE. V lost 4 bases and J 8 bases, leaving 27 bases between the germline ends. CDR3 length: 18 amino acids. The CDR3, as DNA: TGTGCCAGCAGCCCACAGAGCGGGGGAGGGACCTTGGGCGAAAAACTGTTTTTT. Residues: CASSPQSGGGTLGEKLFF.

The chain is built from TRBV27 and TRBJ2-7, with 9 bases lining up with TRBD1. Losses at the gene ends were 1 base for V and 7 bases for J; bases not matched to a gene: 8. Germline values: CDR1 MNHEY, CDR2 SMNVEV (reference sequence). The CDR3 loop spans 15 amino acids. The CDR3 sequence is CASSLLGQGRGEQYF. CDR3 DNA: TGTGCCAGCAGTTTATTGGGACAGGGTAGGGGAGAGCAGTACTTC.

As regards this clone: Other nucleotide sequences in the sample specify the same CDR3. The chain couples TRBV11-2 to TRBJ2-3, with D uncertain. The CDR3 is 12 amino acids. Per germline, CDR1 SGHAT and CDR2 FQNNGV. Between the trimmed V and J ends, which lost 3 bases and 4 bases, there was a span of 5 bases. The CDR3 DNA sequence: TGTGCCAGCAGCTTTGGCCCAGATACGCAGTATTTT. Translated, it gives CASSFGPDTQYF. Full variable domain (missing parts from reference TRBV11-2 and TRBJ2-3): EAGVAQSPRYKIIEKRQSVAFWCNPISGHATLYWYQQILGQGPKLLIQFQNNGVVDDSQLPKDRFSAERLKGVDSTLKIQPAKLEDSAVYLCASSFGPDTQYFGPGTRLTVL.

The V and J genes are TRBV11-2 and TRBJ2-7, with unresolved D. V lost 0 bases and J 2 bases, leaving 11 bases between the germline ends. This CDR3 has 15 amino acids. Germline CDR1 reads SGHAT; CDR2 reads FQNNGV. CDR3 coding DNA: TGTGCCAGCAGCTTAGAGTCGGCGGCTCCCTACGAGCAGTACTTC. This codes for CASSLESAAPYEQYF. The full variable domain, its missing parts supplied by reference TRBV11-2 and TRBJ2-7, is EAGVAQSPRYKIIEKRQSVAFWCNPISGHATLYWYQQILGQGPKLLIQFQNNGVVDDSQLPKDRFSAERLKGVDSTLKIQPAKLEDSAVYLCASSLESAAPYEQYFGPGTRLTVT.

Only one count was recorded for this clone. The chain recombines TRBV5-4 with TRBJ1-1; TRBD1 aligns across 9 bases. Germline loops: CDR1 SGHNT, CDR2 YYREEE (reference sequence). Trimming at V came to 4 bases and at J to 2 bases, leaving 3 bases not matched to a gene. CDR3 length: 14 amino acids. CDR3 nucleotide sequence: TGTGCCAGCAGCAGGGACAGGGTTAACACTGAAGCTTTCTTT. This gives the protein CASSRDRVNTEAFF.

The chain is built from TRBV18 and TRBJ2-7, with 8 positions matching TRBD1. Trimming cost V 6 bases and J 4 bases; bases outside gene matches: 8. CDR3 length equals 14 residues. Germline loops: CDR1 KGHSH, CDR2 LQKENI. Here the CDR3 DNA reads TGTGCCAGCTCGTTTCCGGGACAGGCGTACGAGCAGTACTTC. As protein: CASSFPGQAYEQYF.

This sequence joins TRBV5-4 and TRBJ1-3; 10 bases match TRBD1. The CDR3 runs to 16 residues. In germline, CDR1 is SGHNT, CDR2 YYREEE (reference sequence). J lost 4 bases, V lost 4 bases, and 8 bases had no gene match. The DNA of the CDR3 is TGTGCCAGCAGCCGGACGGGACAGGGGATAGGAAACACCATATATTTT. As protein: CASSRTGQGIGNTIYF.